One and the same sample provided the 2 T cell receptor beta chains below, sequenced in a study of OX40 agonist ivuxolimab in advanced cancers. Assay: immunoSEQ multiplex PCR; the TCRdb copy retains only in-frame clones and omits some. This table holds about 43,000 clones, 85% to 95% found once. Sample: CD4+ or CD8+ T cells sorted from blood, taken in a trial of the OX40 agonist ivuxolimab. The receptors come from an adult with an advanced solid tumor such as melanoma, head and neck, liver or kidney cancer.

The chain links TRBV27 to TRBJ2-7, with TRBD1 matching 8 bases. Trimming took 2 bases from V and 4 from J; bases not matched to a gene: 4. The V gene's germline CDR1 is MNHEY and CDR2 SMNVEV (reference sequence). This CDR3 has 14 amino acids. CDR3 region: CASSLRGQGYEQYF. The DNA for the CDR3 is TGTGCCAGCAGTTTAAGAGGACAGGGTTACGAGCAGTACTTC.

This chain connects TRBV7-9 to TRBJ2-7; maybe TRBD2 (6 bases). Trimming pared 5 bases from V and 0 bases from J, leaving 8 bases between. The V gene's germline CDR1 is SEHNR and CDR2 FQNEAQ (reference sequence). The CDR3 consists of 13 residues. CDR3 residues: CASSSGYSYEQYF. DNA of the CDR3: TGTGCCAGCAGCAGCGGGTACTCCTACGAGCAGTACTTC.